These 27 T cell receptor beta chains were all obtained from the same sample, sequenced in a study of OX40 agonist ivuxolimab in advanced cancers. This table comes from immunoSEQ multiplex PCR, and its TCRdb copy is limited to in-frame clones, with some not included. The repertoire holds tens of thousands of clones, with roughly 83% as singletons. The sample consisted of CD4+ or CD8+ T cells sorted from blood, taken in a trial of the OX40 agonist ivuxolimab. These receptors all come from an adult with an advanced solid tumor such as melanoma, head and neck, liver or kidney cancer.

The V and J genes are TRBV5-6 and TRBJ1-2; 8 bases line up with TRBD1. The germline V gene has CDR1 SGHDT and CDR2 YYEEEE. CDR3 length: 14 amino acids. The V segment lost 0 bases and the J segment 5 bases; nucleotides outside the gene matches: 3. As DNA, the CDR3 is TGTGCCAGCAGCTTGGGGACAGGGCGGTATGGCTACACCTTC. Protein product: CASSLGTGRYGYTF.

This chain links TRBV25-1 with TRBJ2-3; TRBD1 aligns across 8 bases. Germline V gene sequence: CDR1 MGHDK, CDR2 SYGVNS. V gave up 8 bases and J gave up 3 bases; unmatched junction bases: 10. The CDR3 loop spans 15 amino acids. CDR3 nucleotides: TGTGCCAGCGGCCTCCGGGACAGGAAAACAGATACGCAGTATTTT. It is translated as CASGLRDRKTDTQYF.

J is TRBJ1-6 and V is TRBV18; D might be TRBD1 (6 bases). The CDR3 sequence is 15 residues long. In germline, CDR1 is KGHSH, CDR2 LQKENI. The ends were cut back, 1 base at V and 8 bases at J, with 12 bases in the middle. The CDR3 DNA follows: TGTGCCAGCTCACCACGGGGGCAGCGGGATTCACCCCTCCACTTT. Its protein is CASSPRGQRDSPLHF.

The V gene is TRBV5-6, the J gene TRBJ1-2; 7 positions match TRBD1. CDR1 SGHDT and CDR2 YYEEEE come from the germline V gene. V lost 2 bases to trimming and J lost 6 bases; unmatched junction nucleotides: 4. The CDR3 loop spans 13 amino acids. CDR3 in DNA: TGTGCCAGCAGCTTCAGACAGGGAGATGGCTACACCTTC. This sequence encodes CASSFRQGDGYTF. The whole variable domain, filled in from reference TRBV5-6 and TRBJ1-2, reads DAGVTQSPTHLIKTRGQQVTLRCSPKSGHDTVSWYQQALGQGPQFIFQYYEEEERQRGNFPDRFSGHQFPNYSSELNVNALLLGDSALYLCASSFRQGDGYTFGSGTRLTVV.

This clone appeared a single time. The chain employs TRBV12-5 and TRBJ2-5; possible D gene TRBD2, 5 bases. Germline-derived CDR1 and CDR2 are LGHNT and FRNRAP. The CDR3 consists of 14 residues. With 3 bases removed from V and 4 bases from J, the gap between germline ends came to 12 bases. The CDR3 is CASGFRLSGETQYF. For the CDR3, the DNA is TGTGCTAGTGGTTTTCGACTATCGGGAGAGACCCAGTACTTC.

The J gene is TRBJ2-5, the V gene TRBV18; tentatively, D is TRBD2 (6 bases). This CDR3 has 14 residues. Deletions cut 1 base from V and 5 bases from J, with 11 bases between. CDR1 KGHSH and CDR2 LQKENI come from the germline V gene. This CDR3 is CASSPLAAGETQYF. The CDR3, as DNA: TGTGCCAGCTCACCACTAGCGGCTGGGGAGACCCAGTACTTC.

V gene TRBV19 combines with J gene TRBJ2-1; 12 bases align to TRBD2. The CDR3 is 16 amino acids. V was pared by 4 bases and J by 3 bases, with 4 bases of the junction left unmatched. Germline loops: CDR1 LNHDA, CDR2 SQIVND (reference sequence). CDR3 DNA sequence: TGTGCCAGTAGTACGACTAGCGGGAGATTCTACAATGAGCAGTTCTTC. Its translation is CASSTTSGRFYNEQFF.

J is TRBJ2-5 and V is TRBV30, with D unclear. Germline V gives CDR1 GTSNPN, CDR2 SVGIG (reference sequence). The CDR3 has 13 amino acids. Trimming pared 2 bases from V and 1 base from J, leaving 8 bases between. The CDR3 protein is CAWSRLGQETQYF. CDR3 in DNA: TGTGCCTGGAGTCGCCTAGGCCAAGAGACCCAGTACTTC.

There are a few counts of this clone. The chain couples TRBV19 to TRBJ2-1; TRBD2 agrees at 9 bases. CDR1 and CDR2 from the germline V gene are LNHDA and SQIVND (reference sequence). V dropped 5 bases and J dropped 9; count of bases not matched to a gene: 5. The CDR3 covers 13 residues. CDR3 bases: TGTGCCAGTAGTGACCAAGCGGGGGGTGAGCAGTTCTTC. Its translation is CASSDQAGGEQFF.

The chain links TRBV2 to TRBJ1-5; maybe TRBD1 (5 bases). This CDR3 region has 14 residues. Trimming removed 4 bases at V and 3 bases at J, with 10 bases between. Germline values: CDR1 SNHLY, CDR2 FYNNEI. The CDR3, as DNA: TGTGCCAGCAGTGCGGGCAGGGACAATCAGCCCCAGCATTTT. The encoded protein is CASSAGRDNQPQHF.

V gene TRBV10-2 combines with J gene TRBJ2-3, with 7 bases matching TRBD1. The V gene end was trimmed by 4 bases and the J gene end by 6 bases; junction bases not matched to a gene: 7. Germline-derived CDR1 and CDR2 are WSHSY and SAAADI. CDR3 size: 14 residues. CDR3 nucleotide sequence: TGCGCCAGCAGTGGGACAGGAGGTCGGGATACGCAGTATTTT. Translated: CASSGTGGRDTQYF.

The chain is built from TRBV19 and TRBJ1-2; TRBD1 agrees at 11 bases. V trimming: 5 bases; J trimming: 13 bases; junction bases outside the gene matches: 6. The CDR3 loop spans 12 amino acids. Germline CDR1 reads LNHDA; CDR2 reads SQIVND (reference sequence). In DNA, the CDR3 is TGTGCCAGTAGTGCGGGACAGGGGGTATCCACCTTC. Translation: CASSAGQGVSTF.

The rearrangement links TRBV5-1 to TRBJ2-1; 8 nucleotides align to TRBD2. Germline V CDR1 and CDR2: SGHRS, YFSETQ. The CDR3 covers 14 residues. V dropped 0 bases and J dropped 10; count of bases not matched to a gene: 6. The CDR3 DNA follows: TGCGCCAGCAGCTTGGCCGCGCGGGGGGCAGAGCAGTTCTTC. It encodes CASSLAARGAEQFF.

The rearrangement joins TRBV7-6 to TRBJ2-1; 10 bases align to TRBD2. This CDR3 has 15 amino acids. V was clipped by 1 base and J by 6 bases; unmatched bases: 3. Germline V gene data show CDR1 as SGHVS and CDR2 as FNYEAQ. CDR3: CASSLGSGGPNEQFF. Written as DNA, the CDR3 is TGTGCCAGCAGCTTAGGTAGCGGGGGGCCCAATGAGCAGTTCTTC.

This CDR3 is CASSARLAESTDTQYF. For the CDR3, the DNA is TGTGCCAGCAGCGCAAGACTAGCTGAGTCCACAGATACGCAGTATTTT. The J gene is TRBJ2-3, the V gene TRBV9, with 7 positions matching TRBD2. CDR1 is SGDLS and CDR2 is YYNGEE in the germline V gene. The CDR3 covers 16 residues. Losses at the gene ends were 3 bases for V and 2 bases for J; bases not matched to a gene: 9.

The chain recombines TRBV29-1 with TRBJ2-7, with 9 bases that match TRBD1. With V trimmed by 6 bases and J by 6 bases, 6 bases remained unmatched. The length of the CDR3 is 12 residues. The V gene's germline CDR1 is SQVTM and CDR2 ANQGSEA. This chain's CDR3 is CSVGQGSSEQYF. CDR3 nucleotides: TGCAGCGTGGGACAGGGTAGTTCCGAGCAGTACTTC.

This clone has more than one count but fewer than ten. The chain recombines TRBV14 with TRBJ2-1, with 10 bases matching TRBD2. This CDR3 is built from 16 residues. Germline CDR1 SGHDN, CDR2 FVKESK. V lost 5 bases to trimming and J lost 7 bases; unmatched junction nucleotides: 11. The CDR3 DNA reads TGTGCCAGCAGCGCCCGCTGGGGACTAGCGATAAATGAGCAGTTCTTC. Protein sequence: CASSARWGLAINEQFF. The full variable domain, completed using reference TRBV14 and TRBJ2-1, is EAGVTQFPSHSVIEKGQTVTLRCDPISGHDNLYWYRRVMGKEIKFLLHFVKESKQDESGMPNNRFLAERTGGTYSTLKVQPAELEDSGVYFCASSARWGLAINEQFFGPGTRLTVL.

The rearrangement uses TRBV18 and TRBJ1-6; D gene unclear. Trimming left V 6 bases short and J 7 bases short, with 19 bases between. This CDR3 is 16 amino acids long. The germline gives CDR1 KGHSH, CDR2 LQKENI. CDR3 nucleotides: TGTGCCAGCTCCCCTCTACCCTCCCGGGCCAATTCACCCCTCCACTTT. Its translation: CASSPLPSRANSPLHF.

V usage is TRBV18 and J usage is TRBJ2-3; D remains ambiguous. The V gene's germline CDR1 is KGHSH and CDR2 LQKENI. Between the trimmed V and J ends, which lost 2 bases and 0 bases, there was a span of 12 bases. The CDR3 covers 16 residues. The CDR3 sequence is CASSPMAASSTDTQYF. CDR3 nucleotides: TGTGCCAGCTCACCAATGGCAGCTTCTAGCACAGATACGCAGTATTTT.

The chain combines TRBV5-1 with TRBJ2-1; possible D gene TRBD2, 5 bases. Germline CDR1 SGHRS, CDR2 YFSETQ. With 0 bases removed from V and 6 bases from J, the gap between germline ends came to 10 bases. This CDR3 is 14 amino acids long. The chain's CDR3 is CASSLGASSNEQFF. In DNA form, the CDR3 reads TGCGCCAGCAGCTTGGGGGCTAGCAGCAATGAGCAGTTCTTC.

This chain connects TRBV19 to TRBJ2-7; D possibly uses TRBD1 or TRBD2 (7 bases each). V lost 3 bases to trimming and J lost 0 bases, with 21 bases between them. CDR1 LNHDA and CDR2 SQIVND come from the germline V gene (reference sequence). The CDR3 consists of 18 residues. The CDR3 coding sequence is TGTGCCAGTAGTATTGTTCTGGGAGGGGGCGAAAGCTCCTACGAGCAGTACTTC. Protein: CASSIVLGGGESSYEQYF.

Here the CDR3 reads CASSQRSGTNEQFF. Written as DNA, the CDR3 is TGCGCCAGCTCACAGCGTAGCGGAACCAATGAGCAGTTCTTC. The V gene is TRBV10-1, the J gene TRBJ2-1; maybe TRBD2 (6 bases). The CDR3 is 14 residues long. V lost 8 bases and J lost 6, with 17 bases in between. The V gene's germline CDR1 is WNHNN and CDR2 SYGVQD (reference sequence).

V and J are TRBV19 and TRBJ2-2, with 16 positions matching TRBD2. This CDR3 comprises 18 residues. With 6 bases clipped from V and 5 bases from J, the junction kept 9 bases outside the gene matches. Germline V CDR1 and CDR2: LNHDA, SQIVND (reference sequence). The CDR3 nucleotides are TGTGCCAGTAGACTTGGGACTAGCGGGAGGGCCGGGACCGGGGAGCTGTTTTTT. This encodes CASRLGTSGRAGTGELFF.

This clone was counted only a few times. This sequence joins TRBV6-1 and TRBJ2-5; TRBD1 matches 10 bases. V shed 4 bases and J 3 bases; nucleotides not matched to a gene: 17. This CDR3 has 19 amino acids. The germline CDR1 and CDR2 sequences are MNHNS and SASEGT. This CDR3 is CASSVRPGQGRVHKETQYF. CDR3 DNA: TGTGCCAGCAGTGTCCGACCGGGACAGGGGAGGGTGCATAAAGAGACCCAGTACTTC.

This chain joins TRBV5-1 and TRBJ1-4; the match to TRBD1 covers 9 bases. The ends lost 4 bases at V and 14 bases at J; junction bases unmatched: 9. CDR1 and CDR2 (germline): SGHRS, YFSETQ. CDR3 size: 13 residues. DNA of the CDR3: TGCGCCAGCAGCGGAGACAGGGGGGTAAGCCTGTTTTTT. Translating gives CASSGDRGVSLFF.

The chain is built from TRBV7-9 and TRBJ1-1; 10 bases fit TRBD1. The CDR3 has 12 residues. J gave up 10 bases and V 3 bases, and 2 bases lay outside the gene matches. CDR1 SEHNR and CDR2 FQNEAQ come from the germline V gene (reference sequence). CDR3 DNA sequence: TGTGCCAGCAGCTTCAGACAGGGGGCAGCTTTCTTT. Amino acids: CASSFRQGAAFF.

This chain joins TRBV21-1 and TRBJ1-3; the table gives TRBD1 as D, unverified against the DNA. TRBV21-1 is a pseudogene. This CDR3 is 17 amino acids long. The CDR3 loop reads CASSKPLNRGKGNTIYF. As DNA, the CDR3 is TGTGCCAGCAGCAAGCCCCTAAACAGGGGGAAAGGAAACACCATATATTTT.